The sequence of this TCR beta chain was determined in a study of blood T cell repertoires in COVID-19. For the study at large: Samples came from the United States, Italy and Spain, spanning acute and convalescent COVID-19. PBMCs, B-cell-depleted T cells, or T cells provided the cDNA or gDNA that made up the material.

Germline CDR1 SGDLS, CDR2 YYNGEE. CDR3 length: 13 amino acids. V shed 5 bases and J 2 bases; nucleotides not matched to a gene: 2. Authors' methods: Cell counts per sample came from amplifying reference gene primers. This table comes from immunoSEQ multiplex PCR, and its TCRdb copy is limited to in-frame clones, with some not included. V, J and clone size are those of that table, while D and trimming were read from the DNA. The data contain about 16,000 clones, approximately 88% of them seen just once; the ten biggest clones take up roughly a third. Enrolment of Seattle patients took place during active infection, and they were followed longitudinally.

This TCR was sampled from a woman aged 80 or older with COVID-19, enrolled during active disease. V usage is TRBV9 and J usage is TRBJ1-2; 8 bases map to TRBD1. The sequencing input was peripheral blood. The CDR3 nucleotides are TGTGCCAGCAGGGACAGGGCCAACTATGGCTACACCTTC. As protein: CASRDRANYGYTF.